This T cell receptor beta chain was profiled in a study of blood T cell repertoires in COVID-19. V lost 4 bases and J lost 7; bases outside the gene matches: 15. Germline CDR1 and CDR2: LGHNA and YSLEER. The CDR3 length is 17 residues. Some clones are missing from TCRdb's copy, which holds only in-frame ones; the method was immunoSEQ multiplex PCR. The top ten clones hold around 5.2% of a sample with under 200,000 clones, approximately 86% of them seen once. This sequence originates from a woman aged 55-70 years with acute COVID-19. Input material: PBMCs or T cells enriched from blood (not recorded which). The V call is TRBV4-3, the J call TRBJ2-4; 8 positions agree with TRBD2. The chain's CDR3 is CASSPSLRGAGANIQYF. CDR3 in DNA: TGCGCCAGCAGCCCCTCCTTGCGGGGGGCAGGGGCTAACATTCAGTACTTC.